This is a list of T cell receptor beta chains from one sample in a study of technical replicates of blood from a handful of donors. The table came from immunoSEQ multiplex PCR; TCRdb's copy has only in-frame clones and leaves some out. In the table there are about 56,000 clones, more than 90% of which are singletons. Sequenced sample: PBMCs. These receptors were obtained from a human donor in good health. Some clones in this sample may be carry-over from other donors' samples. Each CDR3 is given with its conserved first and last residue. Each record gives: D gene, J gene, V gene, clone size, CDR3 protein, CDR3 DNA. A D gene is named only where the DNA matches it firmly. Some rows have no size entry. The others give once, few or many, or a class for an expanded clone.

. TRBJ2-3 TRBV4-2 . CASRGGVDTDTQYF TGTGCCAGCCGCGGGGGCGTAGACACAGATACGCAGTATTTT
TRBD2 TRBJ2-7 TRBV11-2 . CASSLRLAESYEQYF TGTGCCAGCAGCTTACGGCTAGCGGAGTCCTACGAGCAGTACTTC
. TRBJ2-4 TRBV4-1 . CASSQDGERRLLAKNIQYF TGCGCCAGCAGCCAAGACGGAGAGCGGAGACTTCTAGCCAAAAACATTCAGTACTTC
TRBD2 TRBJ2-7 TRBV7-2 . CASSLSGGGSYEQYF TGTGCCAGCAGCTTAAGCGGGGGGGGGTCCTACGAGCAGTACTTC
TRBD1 TRBJ1-2 TRBV11-1 . CASSQGQGANYGYTF TGTGCCAGCAGCCAGGGACAGGGTGCTAACTATGGCTACACCTTC
TRBD1 TRBJ1-5 TRBV2 . CASTPTGDSNQPQHF TGTGCCAGCACCCCGACAGGGGATAGCAATCAGCCCCAGCATTTT
TRBD1 TRBJ1-5 TRBV6-5 . CASSRGTGEGQPQHF TGTGCCAGCAGTAGGGGGACAGGGGAGGGTCAGCCCCAGCATTTT
. TRBJ1-4 TRBV6-5 once CASSRRSNEKLFF TGTGCCAGTTCTAGGAGGAGTAATGAAAAACTGTTTTTT
. TRBJ2-7 TRBV29-1 . CSVGQTRSEQYF TGCAGCGTTGGACAGACCCGTTCGGAGCAGTACTTC
TRBD1 TRBJ2-1 TRBV18 . CASSLTGQGFKDYPNEQFF TGTGCCAGCTCATTAACGGGACAGGGTTTTAAGGATTATCCCAATGAGCAGTTCTTC
TRBD1 TRBJ1-2 TRBV6-5 . CASSETGDYGYTF TGTGCCAGCAGCGAAACAGGGGACTATGGCTACACCTTC
. TRBJ2-7 TRBV6-1 . CASSEARYEQYF TGTGCCAGCAGTGAAGCCCGCTACGAGCAGTACTTC
TRBD2 TRBJ2-1 TRBV7-6 . CASSLGTSGYNEQFF TGTGCCAGCAGCTTAGGGACTAGCGGCTACAATGAGCAGTTCTTC
TRBD2 TRBJ2-3 TRBV30 . CAWSASSGSTDTQYF TGTGCCTGGAGTGCATCTAGCGGGAGCACAGATACGCAGTATTTT
TRBD1 TRBJ1-6 TRBV19 . CASSPAGTGVSPLHF TGTGCCAGTAGTCCGGCGGGGACAGGGGTTTCACCCCTCCACTTT
. TRBJ2-1 TRBV6-5 . CASSYSGRNYNEQFF TGTGCCAGCAGTTATTCGGGAAGGAACTACAATGAGCAGTTCTTC
TRBD1 TRBJ2-7 TRBV5-1 . CASSLVSSGGTDEQYF TGCGCCAGCAGCTTGGTATCCTCAGGGGGTACGGACGAGCAGTACTTC
. TRBJ2-7 TRBV6-1 . CASSEALSWTGEQYF TGTGCCAGCAGTGAAGCATTGAGCTGGACTGGGGAGCAGTACTTC
TRBD1 TRBJ2-3 TRBV5-1 . CASSPYDRDPNTQYF TGCGCCAGCAGCCCCTATGACAGGGACCCTAATACGCAGTATTTT
TRBD1 TRBJ1-1 TRBV4-3 . CASSRGQENTEAFF TGCGCCAGCAGCCGAGGACAGGAGAACACTGAAGCTTTCTTT
. TRBJ1-1 TRBV10-3 . CAISEGLAAFF TGTGCCATCAGTGAGGGACTCGCAGCTTTCTTT
TRBD2 TRBJ2-3 TRBV9 . CASSSSGGLGSSQYF TGTGCCAGCAGCTCTAGCGGGGGCTTGGGATCGTCGCAGTATTTT
TRBD2 TRBJ2-3 TRBV7-2 . CASSYLSAGGTDTQYF TGTGCCAGCAGCTATTTGTCGGCGGGGGGCACAGATACGCAGTATTTT
. TRBJ1-1 TRBV29-1 few CSVGDTEAFF TGCAGCGTCGGGGACACTGAAGCTTTCTTT
. TRBJ2-2 TRBV4-2 . CASSLNWGGTGELFF TGTGCCAGCAGCCTGAATTGGGGAGGCACCGGGGAGCTGTTTTTT
. TRBJ2-1 TRBV19 . CASSEGLSLIF TGTGCCAGTAGTGAGGGACTGTCGTTAATCTTC
. TRBJ2-2 TRBV5-4 . CASTLTGELFF TGTGCCAGCACCCTCACCGGGGAGCTGTTTTTT
. TRBJ2-5 TRBV2 . CASSGGMGETQYF TGTGCCAGCAGTGGGGGCATGGGGGAGACCCAGTACTTC
TRBD2 TRBJ2-7 TRBV5-1 . CASSMSGGSTYEQYF TGCGCCAGCAGCATGAGCGGGGGGTCTACCTACGAGCAGTACTTC
TRBD1 TRBJ2-7 TRBV7-2 . CASSQVEGQGYEQYF TGTGCCAGCAGCCAAGTCGAGGGACAGGGGTACGAGCAGTACTTC
TRBD1 TRBJ2-5 TRBV4-1 . CASSQDAPGGQETQYF TGCGCCAGCAGCCAAGATGCGCCAGGGGGTCAAGAGACCCAGTACTTC
TRBD1 TRBJ2-3 TRBV5-1 . CASSLVGQGTDTQYF TGCGCCAGCAGCTTGGTGGGACAGGGCACAGATACGCAGTATTTT
TRBD2 TRBJ2-3 TRBV6-4 . CASSTSGTDTQYF TGTGCCAGCTCGACTAGCGGGACAGATACGCAGTATTTT
TRBD2 TRBJ2-3 TRBV9 . CASSALAGGGTDRQYF TGTGCCAGCAGCGCACTAGCGGGGGGAGGCACAGATAGGCAGTATTTT
TRBD2 TRBJ2-7 TRBV7-2 . CASSPGWLAASYEQYF TGTGCCAGCAGCCCCGGATGGCTAGCGGCCTCCTACGAGCAGTACTTC
. TRBJ2-6 TRBV7-6 . CASSPYARSGANVLTF TGTGCCAGCAGCCCGTATGCGCGATCTGGGGCCAACGTCCTGACTTTC
. TRBJ1-1 TRBV18 . CASSPFLGQNTEAFF TGTGCCAGCTCACCATTCCTGGGACAGAACACTGAAGCTTTCTTT
. TRBJ2-7 TRBV12-5 . CASGPGAYEQYF TGTGCTAGTGGCCCGGGGGCCTACGAGCAGTACTTC
. TRBJ1-2 TRBV30 . CAWSVAEPYYGYTF TGTGCCTGGAGTGTGGCAGAACCCTACTATGGCTACACCTTC
TRBD2 TRBJ2-3 TRBV14 . CASSLRTSALRTDTQYF TGTGCCAGCAGCCTCCGGACTAGCGCCTTACGCACAGATACGCAGTATTTT
TRBD2 TRBJ2-1 TRBV6-1 . CASSEKTSGRNEQFF TGTGCCAGCAGTGAAAAGACTAGCGGGAGAAATGAGCAGTTCTTC
. TRBJ1-1 TRBV18 . CASSPSILQGNTEAFF TGTGCCAGCTCACCTAGCATACTACAGGGGAACACTGAAGCTTTCTTT